These 14 T cell receptor beta chains share one sample of origin, sequenced in a study of patients and donors after allogeneic stem cell transplantation. MiXCR was run by TCRdb on the RT-PCR reads, yielding one entry per CDR3 protein. This table holds around 240,000 distinct CDR3 sequences, over 12% found once. The sequenced sample consisted of blood, either unsorted or a sorted T cell fraction (not recorded which). The receptors were gathered from a human donor who was either an allogeneic HSCT recipient or a stem cell or donor lymphocyte infusion donor (not recorded which). It is not recorded whose cells these are; they may come from a transplant donor.

This clonotype was counted only a few times. V and J are TRBV7-3 and TRBJ1-1; D call uncertain. CDR1 and CDR2 from the germline V gene are SGHTA and FQGTGA. V gave up 0 bases and J gave up 5 bases, with 7 bases separating them. The CDR3 covers 13 residues. CDR3 loop: CASSLTWQTEAFF. The CDR3 DNA reads as TGTGCCAGCAGCTTAACGTGGCAAACTGAAGCTTTCTTT.

This clonotype was observed a handful of times. This chain uses TRBV7-9 with TRBJ2-3, with 9 bases aligning to TRBD2. Per germline, CDR1 SEHNR and CDR2 FQNEAQ (reference sequence). Trimming cost V 5 bases and J 5 bases; bases outside gene matches: 8. This CDR3 is built from 15 residues. In nucleotides, the CDR3 is TGTGCCAGCAGCAGCCCTAGCGGGATTATAGATACGCAGTATTTT. This gives the protein CASSSPSGIIDTQYF.

This clonotype occurred a few times. This chain joins TRBV19 and TRBJ2-1; D is undetermined. Trimming removed 4 bases at V and 0 bases at J, with 7 bases between. The CDR3 is 14 residues long. Germline V gene lookup returns CDR1 LNHDA and CDR2 SQIVND (reference sequence). This CDR3 reads CASSTLVSYNEQFF. CDR3 coding DNA: TGTGCCAGTAGTACCCTAGTCTCCTACAATGAGCAGTTCTTC.

This clonotype appeared a few times. This chain joins TRBV12-3 or TRBV12-4 and TRBJ2-1; 8 positions match TRBD2. V shed 6 bases and J 3 bases; nucleotides not matched to a gene: 4. The CDR3 is 14 amino acids. CDR3 coding DNA: TGTGCCAGCAGAAGCGGGAGCTTCTACAATGAGCAGTTCTTC. Translation: CASRSGSFYNEQFF.

Of note for this clonotype: A read error is possible here, since a much larger clone lies one base away. The chain couples TRBV18 to TRBJ2-3; 7 nucleotides align to TRBD2. CDR1 is KGHSH and CDR2 is LQKENI in the germline V gene. CDR3 length: 17 residues. The CDR3 coding sequence is TGTGCCAGATCACCTCAAAGGGCTAGCGGTTCCACAGATACGCAGTATTTT. This encodes CARSPQRASGSTDTQYF.

This clonotype qualifies as medium-sized. The J gene is TRBJ2-5, the V gene TRBV20-1; possibly TRBD2 for D (5 bases). This CDR3 contains 14 residues. Germline V lookup: CDR1 DFQATT, CDR2 SNEGSKA (reference sequence). Trimming took off 1 base at V and 4 bases at J, with 13 bases between the two ends. In DNA, the CDR3 is TGCAGTGCTAGAGCTGCTAGCATGTCAGAGACCCAGTACTTC. It yields the protein CSARAASMSETQYF.

The V and J genes are TRBV13 and TRBJ2-1, with TRBD2 matching over 10 bases. Germline trimming cut 0 bases from V and 6 bases from J; bases unmatched to any gene: 5. Germline CDR1 reads PRHDT; CDR2 reads FYEKMQ (reference sequence). The CDR3 contains 16 residues. In nucleotides, the CDR3 is TGTGCCAGCAGCTTAGGAGCACTAGCGGGGACCAATGAGCAGTTCTTC. This sequence encodes CASSLGALAGTNEQFF.

This clonotype was seen a few times. The chain recombines TRBV11-2 with TRBJ2-3; TRBD2 matches 9 bases. Germline V gives CDR1 SGHAT, CDR2 FQNNGV. The V segment lost 5 bases and the J segment 4 bases; nucleotides outside the gene matches: 4. The CDR3 totals 14 residues. In DNA, the CDR3 is TGTGCCAGCAGCATTCCTAGCGGGGCAGATACGCAGTATTTT. It encodes CASSIPSGADTQYF.

This clonotype was detected many times. The gene calls are TRBV12-3 or TRBV12-4 and TRBJ2-2; tentatively, D is TRBD1 (6 bases). The CDR3 sequence is 15 residues long. Trimming took 6 bases from V and 4 from J, leaving 15 bases between them. CDR3 DNA: TGTGCCAGCAGACCCGGGACACGAGGCACCGGGGAGCTGTTTTTT. Translated, it gives CASRPGTRGTGELFF.

The table lists this clonotype with a few counts. The chain is built from TRBV5-1 and TRBJ1-6, with D hard to call. Trimming removed 4 bases from V and 6 bases from J, with 8 bases in between. CDR1 and CDR2 (germline): SGHRS, YFSETQ. CDR3 length: 13 residues. In nucleotides, the CDR3 is TGCGCCAGCAGCGCTGGTGGTAATTCACCCCTCCACTTT. Residues: CASSAGGNSPLHF.

The J gene is TRBJ1-5, the V gene TRBV7-6, with D perhaps matching TRBD1 (6 bases). Germline CDR1 and CDR2: SGHVS and FNYEAQ. CDR3 length: 14 residues. Trimming stripped 1 base from V and 6 bases from J, with 10 bases between. The CDR3 spells CASSLGPQGQPQHF. CDR3 DNA sequence: TGTGCCAGCAGCTTAGGGCCACAGGGTCAGCCCCAGCATTTT. Full variable domain (rest looked up from reference TRBV7-6 and TRBJ1-5): GAGVSQSPRYKVTKRGQDVALRCDPISGHVSLYWYRQALGQGPEFLTYFNYEAQQDKSGLPNDRFSAERPEGSISTLTIQRTEQRDSAMYRCASSLGPQGQPQHFGDGTRLSIL.

V is TRBV20-1 and J is TRBJ2-5; D remains unclear. The germline gives CDR1 DFQATT, CDR2 SNEGSKA (reference sequence). V was trimmed by 6 bases and J by 5 bases, leaving 13 bases between them. This CDR3 region has 12 residues. This CDR3 is CSAGETGETQYF. The CDR3 DNA is TGCAGTGCAGGAGAGACGGGCGAGACCCAGTACTTC.

This clonotype was counted a few times. The chain has TRBV7-3 and TRBJ1-1, with 11 bases fitting TRBD1. After removal of 5 bases from V and 1 base from J, the junction contained 9 bases not matched to a gene. CDR3 size: 17 residues. Germline V gene data show CDR1 as SGHTA and CDR2 as FQGTGA. The CDR3 bases are TGTGCCAGCAGCCGGACAGGGGGCGCCGGGTGGAACACTGAAGCTTTCTTT. Its translation: CASSRTGGAGWNTEAFF.

This chain joins TRBV20-1 and TRBJ2-7; the D is unclear. V was trimmed by 3 bases and J by 0 bases, leaving 9 bases between them. Germline CDR1 reads DFQATT; CDR2 reads SNEGSKA (reference sequence). The CDR3 sequence is 13 residues long. Here the CDR3 reads CSASGYLSYEQYF. CDR3 nucleotide sequence: TGCAGTGCTAGCGGTTACCTCTCCTACGAGCAGTACTTC.